What follows are 20 T cell receptor beta chains derived from one specimen sequenced in a study of control samples from healthy donors and cancer patients. Here immunoSEQ multiplex PCR was the method, and the copy in TCRdb shows in-frame clones only, minus some. The sample records tens of thousands of clones, about nine tenths being singletons. The sample taken for sequencing was PBMCs. All receptors come from a woman between 45 and 65 years old with colorectal cancer.

This chain joins TRBV7-9 and TRBJ1-1; D gene ambiguous. Germline V lookup: CDR1 SEHNR, CDR2 FQNEAQ (reference sequence). The CDR3 covers 15 residues. V lost 3 bases to trimming and J lost 0 bases, with 11 bases between them. As DNA, the CDR3 is TGTGCCAGCAGCTTTCACAGCCCAATGAACACTGAAGCTTTCTTT. Amino acid sequence: CASSFHSPMNTEAFF.

The chain combines TRBV30 with TRBJ1-1, with D possibly matching TRBD1 (5 bases). Germline V CDR1 and CDR2: GTSNPN, SVGIG (reference sequence). The CDR3 is 13 amino acids. With 6 bases removed from V and 0 bases from J, the gap between germline ends came to 11 bases. The CDR3 nucleotides read TGTGCCTGCCTCCAGGGAATGAACACTGAAGCTTTCTTT. Amino acid sequence: CACLQGMNTEAFF.

The rearrangement joins TRBV7-2 to TRBJ1-1; D perhaps matches TRBD1 (5 bases). The CDR3 has 16 residues. Per germline, CDR1 SGHTA and CDR2 FQGNSA. Trimming removed 5 bases at V and 0 bases at J, with 16 bases between. The chain's CDR3 is CASSPTRQTMNTEAFF. The CDR3 nucleotides read TGTGCCAGCAGCCCCACCCGACAGACCATGAACACTGAAGCTTTCTTT.

This clone was seen just once. This chain uses TRBV14 with TRBJ1-6, with 8 bases lining up with TRBD1. This CDR3 spans 15 amino acids. V was pared by 2 bases and J by 7 bases, with 4 bases of the junction left unmatched. Germline assignment: CDR1 SGHDN and CDR2 FVKESK. In nucleotides, the CDR3 is TGTGCCAGCAGCCAACTCGGACAGGGAAATTCACCCCTCCACTTT. Its protein product is CASSQLGQGNSPLHF.

The chain recombines TRBV4-1 with TRBJ2-1; 9 positions agree with TRBD1. CDR1 is MGHRA, CDR2 YSYEKL, per germline. J was trimmed by 10 bases and V by 5 bases; bases with no gene match: 12. The CDR3 is 15 amino acids. CDR3 sequence: CASSTPGQGMGEQFF. The CDR3 nucleotides read TGCGCCAGCAGCACTCCGGGACAGGGTATGGGGGAGCAGTTCTTC.

The V call is TRBV4-1, the J call TRBJ1-2; no reliable D call. The length of the CDR3 is 15 residues. With 0 bases removed from V and 1 base from J, the gap between germline ends came to 9 bases. Per germline, CDR1 MGHRA and CDR2 YSYEKL. The CDR3 region is CASSQDLVFNYGYTF. In DNA, the CDR3 is TGCGCCAGCAGCCAAGATCTCGTATTTAACTATGGCTACACCTTC.

This clone was detected once. This chain links TRBV15 with TRBJ1-4; 7 bases agree with TRBD1. This CDR3 comprises 17 residues. The J segment lost 4 bases and the V segment lost 1 base, leaving 9 bases of the junction unmatched. CDR1 LNHNV and CDR2 YYDKDF come from the germline V gene (reference sequence). The CDR3 sequence is CATSRVVGGAVNEKLFF. CDR3 nucleotides: TGTGCCACCAGCAGAGTCGTAGGGGGCGCGGTTAATGAAAAACTGTTTTTT.

The V gene is TRBV6-2 or TRBV6-3, the J gene TRBJ2-3, with D maybe TRBD1 (6 bases). From germline, CDR1 is MNHEY and CDR2 SVGEGT. With 2 bases removed from V and 6 bases from J, the gap between germline ends came to 18 bases. The CDR3 runs to 16 residues. Written as DNA, the CDR3 is TGTGCCAGCAGTTACACGAAACAGGGCTTGGGCGATACGCAGTATTTT. It yields the protein CASSYTKQGLGDTQYF.

For the CDR3, the DNA is TGTGCCAGCTCACCCTCAGAAGTATCACGCTATGGCTACACCTTC. This sequence encodes CASSPSEVSRYGYTF. The gene calls are TRBV18 and TRBJ1-2; no clear D gene. V gave up 3 bases and J gave up 4 bases, with 15 bases separating them. Germline V lookup: CDR1 KGHSH, CDR2 LQKENI. The CDR3 is made up of 15 amino acids.

This clone has only a few counts. The chain couples TRBV6-5 to TRBJ1-1; D is undetermined. This CDR3 is built from 15 residues. The V end lost 0 bases, the J end lost 0 bases, and 8 bases lay between the germline ends. CDR1 is MNHEY and CDR2 is SVGAGI in the germline V gene. CDR3 DNA sequence: TGTGCCAGCAGTTACTCGGTCAGGATGAACACTGAAGCTTTCTTT. Its translation is CASSYSVRMNTEAFF.

The chain recombines TRBV3-1 (or the pseudogene TRBV3-2) with TRBJ2-1; D ambiguous. Trimming took 1 base from V and 5 from J, leaving 9 bases between them. The CDR3 is made up of 14 amino acids. Germline V gene lookup returns CDR1 LGHDT and CDR2 YNNKEL (reference sequence). CDR3 amino acids: CASSQGNVNNEQFF. Here the CDR3 DNA reads TGTGCCAGCAGCCAAGGGAACGTTAACAATGAGCAGTTCTTC.

This chain uses TRBV4-3 with TRBJ1-5; D is possibly TRBD1 (6 bases). CDR3 length: 14 residues. CDR1 LGHNA and CDR2 YSLEER come from the germline V gene. V was pared by 0 bases and J by 7 bases, with 10 bases between. CDR3 nucleotides: TGCGCCAGCAGCCAAGAAATAGGGGGACAGCCCCAGCATTTT. As protein: CASSQEIGGQPQHF.

V and J are TRBV7-8 and TRBJ1-6; TRBD1 matches at 11 bases. The CDR3 loop spans 18 amino acids. J was trimmed by 2 bases and V by 5 bases; bases with no gene match: 8. Germline CDR1 reads SGHVS; CDR2 reads FQNEAQ. The CDR3 DNA reads as TGTGCCAGCAGCCCCAGGGGACAGGGGGAAACCTATAATTCACCCCTCCACTTT. Translated: CASSPRGQGETYNSPLHF.

The rearrangement links TRBV5-1 to TRBJ2-3, with TRBD1 identical over 7 bases. CDR3 length equals 15 residues. The germline V gene encodes CDR1 SGHRS and CDR2 YFSETQ. The V segment lost 0 bases and the J segment 3 bases; nucleotides outside the gene matches: 4. CDR3 region: CASSLAGQPTDTQYF. In nucleotides, the CDR3 is TGCGCCAGCAGCTTGGCGGGACAGCCAACAGATACGCAGTATTTT.

This clone has just one count. The chain is built from TRBV20-1 and TRBJ1-5; D remains ambiguous. The length of the CDR3 is 14 residues. V was shortened by 3 bases and J by 2 bases, with 11 bases between the two germline ends. Germline V gene data show CDR1 as DFQATT and CDR2 as SNEGSKA (reference sequence). The CDR3 spells CSASSRGRNQPQHF. For the CDR3, the DNA is TGCAGTGCTAGTAGCCGGGGTCGCAATCAGCCCCAGCATTTT.

The gene calls are TRBV7-2 and TRBJ1-1, with D hard to call. Germline V lookup: CDR1 SGHTA, CDR2 FQGNSA. V was cut by 3 bases and J by 0 bases, with 8 bases left in between. This CDR3 is built from 14 residues. The CDR3, as DNA: TGTGCCAGCAGCTTCTCGTCAATGAACACTGAAGCTTTCTTT. This gives the protein CASSFSSMNTEAFF.

The chain joins TRBV4-3 to TRBJ1-3, with D uncertain. The CDR3 consists of 15 residues. The V gene's germline CDR1 is LGHNA and CDR2 YSLEER. V lost 0 bases and J 2 bases, leaving 8 bases between the germline ends. CDR3 region: CASSQDIGTGNTIYF. Written as DNA, the CDR3 is TGCGCCAGCAGCCAAGATATAGGGACTGGAAACACCATATATTTT.

V gene TRBV6-5 combines with J gene TRBJ2-2; D ambiguous. CDR1 is MNHEY, CDR2 SVGAGI, per germline. The V end lost 6 bases, the J end lost 4 bases, and 15 bases lay between the germline ends. This CDR3 contains 15 residues. The CDR3, as DNA: TGTGCCAGCAGACCCGCCACACTCCTCACCGGGGAGCTGTTTTTT. It translates to CASRPATLLTGELFF.

This clone has only one observation. The J gene is TRBJ2-5, the V gene TRBV5-4, with 12 nucleotides matching TRBD2. Germline CDR1 and CDR2: SGHNT and YYREEE (reference sequence). Trimming at V came to 4 bases and at J to 1 base, leaving 2 bases not matched to a gene. The CDR3 extends over 15 amino acids. The CDR3 coding sequence is TGTGCCAGCAGCCCTAGCGGGGGGGCCCAAGAGACCCAGTACTTC. It codes for CASSPSGGAQETQYF.

This clone was detected once. The chain carries TRBV7-2 and TRBJ1-2; TRBD1 might be the D (6 bases). V lost 7 bases, J lost 0 bases, and 21 bases lay in between. The CDR3 is 17 residues long. Germline lookup yields CDR1 SGHTA and CDR2 FQGNSA. For the CDR3, the DNA is TGTGCCAGCACCCGAAGTCGCTGGGACATAGCTAACTATGGCTACACCTTC. It specifies CASTRSRWDIANYGYTF.